This T cell receptor beta chain emerged from a study of human T cells and chemical hapten exposure. V was cut by 0 bases and J by 4 bases, with 18 bases left in between. The CDR3 runs 17 residues. Germline CDR1 LGHDT, CDR2 YNNKEL (reference sequence). For this clonotype: Antigen: not known.

TCRdb re-called the RACE reads through MiXCR, storing one row per CDR3 protein. Among about 76,000 distinct CDR3 sequences listed, 10% to 15% were seen once. General study findings and limits: There was a positive correlation between PT1 expanded TCR counts and patch test score.

Time point in this sample: patch test 3, about 24 weeks after DPC sensitization. Treatment defined: therapeutic diphenylcyclopropenone sensitization with weekly scalp DPC. Those who donated were patients with alopecia, 18 to 70 years of age, and suitable for DPC. The receptor comes from a woman aged 45-60 years with alopecia areata. Some clones in this sample may be carry-over from other donors' samples. This sequence joins TRBV3-1 and TRBJ1-2; D might be TRBD1 (5 bases). The sample was whole blood, taken in connection with sensitization to the hapten diphenylcyclopropenone (DPC). DNA of the CDR3: TGTGCCAGCAGCCAAGAACCGGCGGCAGGGAGTTTCTATGGCTACACCTTC. Protein sequence: CASSQEPAAGSFYGYTF.